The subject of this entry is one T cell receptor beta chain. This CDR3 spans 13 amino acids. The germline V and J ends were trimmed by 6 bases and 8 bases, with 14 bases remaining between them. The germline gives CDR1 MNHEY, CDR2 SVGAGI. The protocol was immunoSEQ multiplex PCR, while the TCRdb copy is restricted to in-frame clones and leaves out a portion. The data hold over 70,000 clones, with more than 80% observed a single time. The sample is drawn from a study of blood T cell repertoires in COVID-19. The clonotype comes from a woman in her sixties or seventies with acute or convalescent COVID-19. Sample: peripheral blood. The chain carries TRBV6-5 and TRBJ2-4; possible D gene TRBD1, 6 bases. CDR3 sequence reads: CASSQAGVHIQYF. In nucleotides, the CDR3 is TGTGCCAGCAGCCAAGCAGGGGTTCACATTCAGTACTTC.